The clone carrying this T cell receptor beta chain was seen more than once but under ten times. Its target is not known. Attached unique molecular identifiers marked individual cDNA molecules. TCRdb processed the 5' RACE reads anew with MiXCR; each CDR3 protein has one entry. The sample includes over 50,000 distinct CDR3 sequences, 8% to 8.5% of them seen just once. The source of the sample is a study of early T cells in non-severe SARS-CoV-2 infection. As for the study in general: The authors sequenced bulk RNA from unsorted whole blood, leaving chains unpaired.

Overall study results and limits: Missing private and CD4 specificities, VDJdb matching favored anti-spike CD8 responses.

This CDR3 has 17 amino acids. J was trimmed by 3 bases and V by 6 bases; bases with no gene match: 15. CDR1 and CDR2 from the germline V gene are MDHEN and SYDVKM. The receptor's source is an adult who was a healthcare worker with PCR-confirmed SARS-CoV-2 infection or an uninfected control (not recorded which). The chain is built from TRBV28 and TRBJ2-3; 7 bases agree with TRBD2. Sequencing input: whole blood. The DNA of the CDR3 is TGTGCCAGCAGCCCACCCGTTGGGGCGGGAGCTACAGATACGCAGTATTTT. Translating gives CASSPPVGAGATDTQYF.